These T cell receptor beta chains were read from a single sample in a study of T-cell memory formation after mild COVID-19. TCRdb independently ran MiXCR on the 5' RACE reads; one entry per CDR3 protein. The sample holds roughly 350,000 distinct CDR3 sequences, about 21% seen once. Input material: PBMCs or a T cell subset sorted from them (not recorded which). These receptors were obtained from an adult woman who had mild COVID-19 (a few samples of this study predate the infection). Cell type and time point are not known. The CDR3 runs from the conserved cysteine through the conserved F or W. D genes are given only for firm matches. Size values are once, few and many counts, or a class for expanded clones, and some rows have none.

abundance: few
j_gene: TRBJ1-2
d_gene: TRBD1
v_gene: TRBV6-1
CDR3aa: CASTRQGANYGYTF
CDR3nt: TGTGCCAGCACCCGACAGGGAGCTAACTATGGCTACACCTTC

abundance: once
j_gene: TRBJ2-7
d_gene: TRBD2
v_gene: TRBV5-1
CDR3aa: CASSLDGTSSYEQYF
CDR3nt: TGCGCCAGCAGTCTGGACGGGACTAGCTCCTACGAGCAGTACTTC

abundance: few
j_gene: TRBJ1-2
d_gene: TRBD1
v_gene: TRBV5-1
CDR3aa: CASSSGQGDYGYTF
CDR3nt: TGTGCCAGCAGCTCCGGACAGGGCGACTATGGCTACACCTTC

abundance: .
j_gene: TRBJ1-5
d_gene: TRBD1
v_gene: TRBV29-1
CDR3aa: CSASRREGQGAVRDQPQHF
CDR3nt: TGCAGCGCCTCGCGGAGGGAGGGACAGGGGGCGGTCAGGGACCAGCCCCAGCATTTT

abundance: few
j_gene: TRBJ1-4
d_gene: TRBD1
v_gene: TRBV7-9
CDR3aa: CASGPTGDRNEKLFF
CDR3nt: TGTGCCAGCGGGCCGACAGGGGATCGGAATGAAAAACTGTTTTTT

abundance: many
j_gene: TRBJ2-2
d_gene: TRBD2
v_gene: TRBV2
CDR3aa: CASSEQRGAGTGELFF
CDR3nt: TGTGCCAGCAGTGAACAGCGGGGGGCGGGCACCGGGGAGCTGTTTTTT

abundance: .
j_gene: TRBJ2-1
d_gene: TRBD2
v_gene: TRBV3-1
CDR3aa: CASSPRFGTSGGSYDEQFF
CDR3nt: TGTGCCAGCAGCCCTCGTTTCGGGACTAGCGGGGGTTCCTACGATGAGCAGTTCTTC

abundance: .
j_gene: TRBJ2-6
d_gene: .
v_gene: TRBV20-1
CDR3aa: CSATRQAGANVLTF
CDR3nt: TGCAGTGCGACCCGACAGGCTGGGGCCAACGTCCTGACTTTC

abundance: .
j_gene: TRBJ2-1
d_gene: .
v_gene: TRBV10-3
CDR3aa: CAISADREQFF
CDR3nt: TGTGCCATCAGTGCGGACAGAGAGCAGTTCTTC

abundance: .
j_gene: TRBJ2-1
d_gene: TRBD2
v_gene: TRBV28
CDR3aa: CASSSGEWERDDNEQFF
CDR3nt: TGTGCCAGCAGCAGCGGGGAGTGGGAGCGGGACGACAATGAGCAGTTCTTC

abundance: many
j_gene: TRBJ1-2
d_gene: .
v_gene: TRBV5-4
CDR3aa: CASSLDPGPRTGGYTF
CDR3nt: TGTGCCAGCAGCTTGGATCCGGGACCGAGGACTGGAGGCTACACCTTC

abundance: .
j_gene: TRBJ1-1
d_gene: .
v_gene: TRBV20-1
CDR3aa: CSARDSRGNTEAFF
CDR3nt: TGCAGTGCTAGAGATAGCCGGGGAAACACTGAAGCTTTCTTT

abundance: .
j_gene: TRBJ1-2
d_gene: .
v_gene: TRBV6-5
CDR3aa: CASSDGLPLRSSHYGYTF
CDR3nt: TGTGCCAGCAGTGACGGACTCCCCCTACGGTCCTCCCACTATGGCTACACCTTC

abundance: few
j_gene: TRBJ2-3
d_gene: .
v_gene: TRBV7-3
CDR3aa: CASSFLGKRTDTQYF
CDR3nt: TGTGCCAGCAGCTTCCTCGGGAAACGCACAGATACGCAGTATTTT

abundance: few
j_gene: TRBJ2-1
d_gene: .
v_gene: TRBV6-5
CDR3aa: CASRDLGEIYNEQFF
CDR3nt: TGTGCCAGCAGAGACTTGGGGGAGATATACAATGAGCAGTTCTTC

abundance: .
j_gene: TRBJ2-1
d_gene: .
v_gene: TRBV4-1
CDR3aa: CASSLIERPPNNEQFF
CDR3nt: TGCGCCAGCAGCCTAATCGAGCGACCTCCCAACAATGAGCAGTTCTTC

abundance: .
j_gene: TRBJ2-5
d_gene: .
v_gene: TRBV5-5
CDR3aa: CASSIQFQETQYF
CDR3nt: TGTGCCAGCAGCATACAGTTCCAAGAGACCCAGTACTTC

abundance: .
j_gene: TRBJ2-7
d_gene: TRBD1
v_gene: TRBV20-1
CDR3aa: CSARLDRGWSEQYF
CDR3nt: TGCAGTGCTAGACTGGACAGGGGATGGAGCGAGCAGTACTTC

abundance: .
j_gene: TRBJ2-5
d_gene: .
v_gene: TRBV12-3/TRBV12-4
CDR3aa: CASSKVETQYF
CDR3nt: TGTGCCAGCAGCAAGGTGGAGACCCAGTACTTC

abundance: .
j_gene: TRBJ1-3
d_gene: TRBD1
v_gene: TRBV7-2
CDR3aa: CASSFTGVSSGNTIYF
CDR3nt: TGTGCCAGCAGCTTCACAGGGGTGAGCTCTGGAAACACCATATATTTT

abundance: .
j_gene: TRBJ2-5
d_gene: .
v_gene: TRBV7-3
CDR3aa: CASSFGGVQETQYF
CDR3nt: TGTGCCAGCAGCTTTGGAGGGGTCCAAGAGACCCAGTACTTC

abundance: few
j_gene: TRBJ2-3
d_gene: TRBD1
v_gene: TRBV7-2
CDR3aa: CASSSMGQGDTQYF
CDR3nt: TGTGCCAGCAGCTCAATGGGACAGGGGGATACGCAGTATTTT

abundance: .
j_gene: TRBJ2-5
d_gene: TRBD2
v_gene: TRBV20-1
CDR3aa: CSALPGGSGVVQETQYF
CDR3nt: TGCAGTGCCCTCCCGGGGGGGTCCGGGGTGGTCCAAGAGACCCAGTACTTC

abundance: few
j_gene: TRBJ2-1
d_gene: .
v_gene: TRBV5-1
CDR3aa: CASSSGGLPRENEQFF
CDR3nt: TGCGCCAGCAGCTCCGGGGGCCTCCCCAGGGAAAATGAGCAGTTCTTC

abundance: .
j_gene: TRBJ1-2
d_gene: TRBD1
v_gene: TRBV4-1
CDR3aa: CASSQDIGDSDYGYTF
CDR3nt: TGCGCCAGCAGCCAAGATATTGGGGACAGCGACTATGGCTACACCTTC

abundance: few
j_gene: TRBJ1-2
d_gene: .
v_gene: TRBV5-6
CDR3aa: CASSFRSRAGGYTF
CDR3nt: TGTGCCAGCAGCTTCCGATCCAGGGCGGGTGGCTACACCTTC

abundance: many
j_gene: TRBJ1-1
d_gene: .
v_gene: TRBV12-3/TRBV12-4
CDR3aa: CASSSGQAFF
CDR3nt: TGTGCCAGCAGTTCGGGACAAGCTTTCTTT

abundance: .
j_gene: TRBJ1-2
d_gene: .
v_gene: TRBV7-2
CDR3aa: CASSLDWGGYGYTF
CDR3nt: TGTGCCAGCAGCCTAGATTGGGGGGGCTATGGCTACACCTTC

abundance: few
j_gene: TRBJ2-1
d_gene: TRBD2
v_gene: TRBV6-2/TRBV6-3
CDR3aa: CASSVGGAGDPYNEQFF
CDR3nt: TGTGCCAGCAGTGTGGGGGGAGCGGGAGATCCCTACAATGAGCAGTTCTTC

abundance: .
j_gene: TRBJ2-2
d_gene: .
v_gene: TRBV12-3/TRBV12-4
CDR3aa: CASSPIASKASGELFF
CDR3nt: TGTGCCAGCAGCCCAATAGCATCCAAAGCTAGCGGGGAGCTGTTTTTT

abundance: .
j_gene: TRBJ2-7
d_gene: .
v_gene: TRBV7-6
CDR3aa: CASSLRYRDPLQGDEQYF
CDR3nt: TGTGCCAGCAGCTTAAGGTACAGGGATCCGTTACAGGGAGACGAGCAGTACTTC

abundance: .
j_gene: TRBJ1-2
d_gene: .
v_gene: TRBV4-2
CDR3aa: CASSQETGVGHGYTF
CDR3nt: TGTGCCAGCAGCCAAGAAACCGGGGTTGGGCATGGCTACACCTTC

abundance: few
j_gene: TRBJ2-5
d_gene: TRBD1
v_gene: TRBV5-1
CDR3aa: CASSLGGQEQETQYF
CDR3nt: TGCGCCAGCAGCTTGGGGGGACAGGAACAAGAGACCCAGTACTTC

abundance: .
j_gene: TRBJ2-1
d_gene: TRBD2
v_gene: TRBV19
CDR3aa: CASSTLLSGGLYEQFF
CDR3nt: TGTGCCAGTAGTACGCTCCTTTCGGGGGGGCTCTATGAGCAGTTCTTC

abundance: .
j_gene: TRBJ1-1
d_gene: .
v_gene: TRBV6-5
CDR3aa: CASSYSGAAGETEAFF
CDR3nt: TGTGCCAGCAGTTACTCGGGGGCGGCTGGGGAAACTGAAGCTTTCTTT

abundance: .
j_gene: TRBJ2-3
d_gene: TRBD1
v_gene: TRBV3-1
CDR3aa: CASGGTGRDSDTQYF
CDR3nt: TGTGCCAGCGGGGGGACAGGGCGGGACTCAGATACGCAGTATTTT

abundance: few
j_gene: TRBJ2-2
d_gene: .
v_gene: TRBV5-1
CDR3aa: CASNTGHTGELFF
CDR3nt: TGCGCCAGCAACACAGGGCACACCGGGGAGCTGTTTTTT

abundance: .
j_gene: TRBJ2-3
d_gene: TRBD2
v_gene: TRBV18
CDR3aa: CASSPEGLAGSTDTQYF
CDR3nt: TGTGCCAGCTCACCGGAGGGACTAGCGGGAAGCACAGATACGCAGTATTTT

abundance: .
j_gene: TRBJ1-5
d_gene: .
v_gene: TRBV24-1
CDR3aa: CATSDLPGQPQHF
CDR3nt: TGTGCCACCAGTGATTTGCCAGGGCAGCCCCAGCATTTT

abundance: .
j_gene: TRBJ1-1
d_gene: .
v_gene: TRBV6-6
CDR3aa: CASRLTENTEAFF
CDR3nt: TGTGCCAGCAGATTAACAGAGAACACTGAAGCTTTCTTT

abundance: few
j_gene: TRBJ2-7
d_gene: TRBD2
v_gene: TRBV7-8
CDR3aa: CASSYIAGGVGEQYF
CDR3nt: TGTGCCAGCAGCTACATAGCGGGGGGTGTAGGCGAGCAGTACTTC

abundance: few
j_gene: TRBJ2-7
d_gene: TRBD2
v_gene: TRBV5-1
CDR3aa: CASSSGTIASDEQYF
CDR3nt: TGCGCCAGCAGCTCTGGGACTATAGCCAGCGACGAGCAGTACTTC

abundance: few
j_gene: TRBJ2-7
d_gene: TRBD2
v_gene: TRBV6-1
CDR3aa: CASSVLAGGYEQYF
CDR3nt: TGTGCCAGCAGTGTACTAGCGGGGGGGTACGAGCAGTACTTC

abundance: .
j_gene: TRBJ1-2
d_gene: .
v_gene: TRBV5-1
CDR3aa: CASTPLLTTKQGYGYTF
CDR3nt: TGCGCCTCCACTCCATTACTCACGACTAAACAGGGCTATGGCTACACCTTC

abundance: few
j_gene: TRBJ2-7
d_gene: TRBD2
v_gene: TRBV11-2
CDR3aa: CASSAGLAGGDEQYF
CDR3nt: TGTGCCAGCAGCGCCGGCTTAGCGGGAGGCGACGAGCAGTACTTC

abundance: many
j_gene: TRBJ2-5
d_gene: TRBD1
v_gene: TRBV10-3
CDR3aa: CAVGTGGFETQYF
CDR3nt: TGTGCCGTCGGGACAGGGGGTTTCGAGACCCAGTACTTC

abundance: few
j_gene: TRBJ2-5
d_gene: TRBD1
v_gene: TRBV4-1
CDR3aa: CASSQVGTGGETQYF
CDR3nt: TGCGCCAGCAGCCAAGTTGGGACAGGGGGAGAGACCCAGTACTTC

abundance: many
j_gene: TRBJ2-1
d_gene: .
v_gene: TRBV4-3
CDR3aa: CASSQGQYNEQFF
CDR3nt: TGCGCCAGCAGCCAAGGACAGTACAATGAGCAGTTCTTC

abundance: .
j_gene: TRBJ1-1
d_gene: .
v_gene: TRBV20-1
CDR3aa: CSAFAGNTEAFF
CDR3nt: TGCAGTGCTTTCGCAGGGAACACTGAAGCTTTCTTT

abundance: few
j_gene: TRBJ1-5
d_gene: .
v_gene: TRBV7-2
CDR3aa: CASSSEGWSNQPQHF
CDR3nt: TGTGCCAGCAGCTCTGAGGGCTGGAGCAATCAGCCCCAGCATTTT

abundance: .
j_gene: TRBJ2-7
d_gene: .
v_gene: TRBV12-3/TRBV12-4
CDR3aa: CASSSLVAVGEQYF
CDR3nt: TGTGCCAGCAGTTCCTTGGTTGCAGTCGGCGAGCAGTACTTC

abundance: many
j_gene: TRBJ1-5
d_gene: .
v_gene: TRBV12-3/TRBV12-4
CDR3aa: CASSVEGISNQPQHF
CDR3nt: TGTGCCAGCAGCGTCGAGGGAATAAGCAATCAGCCCCAGCATTTT